This T cell receptor beta chain came from a study of CD8 T cells in ankylosing spondylitis. Findings of the study overall: Disease-linked clones were CD8+ and relatively rare in peripheral blood. Significant enrichment of disease-linked clones was reported in matched ankylosing spondylitis synovial fluid. A motif in TCR beta, a set of under ten highly homologous variants, appeared characteristic of ankylosing spondylitis blood. Certain motif variants had earlier been reported in reactive arthritis synovial fluid and blood.

CDR3 length: 13 amino acids. The germline CDR1 and CDR2 sequences are MNHNS and SASEGT. Trimming cost V 1 base and J 4 bases, with 6 bases left between them. TCRdb used MiXCR to reprocess the 5' RACE reads, holding one entry per CDR3 protein. This sample has around 250,000 distinct CDR3 sequences; roughly 32% occur once, and the top ten carry around 4.4%. Points on this clonotype: Its specificity is not known.

V and J are TRBV6-1 and TRBJ2-3; no clear D. The sequenced material came from blood, either unsorted or a sorted T cell fraction (not recorded which). The receptor's source is a male donor with ankylosing spondylitis or in good health (not recorded which). CDR3 residues: CASSEEVADTQYF. CDR3 nucleotide sequence: TGTGCCAGCAGTGAAGAAGTTGCAGATACGCAGTATTTT.